This T cell receptor (beta chain) was sequenced for a study of CD8+ T cells in alopecia areata. Following extraction, RNA underwent reverse transcription to cDNA, which served as the sequencing template. Sequencing used immunoSEQ multiplex PCR; TCRdb keeps in-frame clones, though not all of them. This table holds roughly 250,000 clones, 65% to 70% found once. This clone has more than one count but fewer than ten. Specimen: CD4+ T cells sorted from blood, collected at week 0. This clonotype was obtained from a human donor with alopecia areata.

CDR3 residues: CAWARSYGYTF. The CDR3, as DNA: TGTGCCTGGGCTCGGAGCTATGGCTACACCTTC. The genes are TRBV30 and TRBJ1-2; D unresolved. The length of the CDR3 is 11 residues. Trimming shortened V by 5 bases and J by 4 bases, and 8 bases separated the two germline ends. Germline values: CDR1 GTSNPN, CDR2 SVGIG (reference sequence).